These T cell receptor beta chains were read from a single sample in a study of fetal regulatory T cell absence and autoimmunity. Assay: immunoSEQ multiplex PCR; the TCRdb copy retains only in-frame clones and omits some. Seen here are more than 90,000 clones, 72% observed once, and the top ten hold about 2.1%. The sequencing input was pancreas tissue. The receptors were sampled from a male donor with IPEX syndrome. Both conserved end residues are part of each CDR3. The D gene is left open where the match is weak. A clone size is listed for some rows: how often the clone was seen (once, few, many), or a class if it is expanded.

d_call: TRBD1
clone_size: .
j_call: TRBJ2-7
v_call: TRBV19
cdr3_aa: CASSITGQGVYEQYF
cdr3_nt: TGTGCCAGTAGTATAACCGGACAGGGGGTCTACGAGCAGTACTTC

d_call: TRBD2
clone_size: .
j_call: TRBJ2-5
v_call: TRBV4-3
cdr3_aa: CASSQDQRGGGLAQYF
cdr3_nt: TGCGCCAGCAGCCAAGATCAACGGGGCGGGGGGCTGGCCCAGTACTTC

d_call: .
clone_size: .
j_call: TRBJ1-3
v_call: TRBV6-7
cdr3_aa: CASSSPLPDGNTIYF
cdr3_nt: TGTGCCAGCAGTAGTCCCTTACCAGACGGAAACACCATATATTTT

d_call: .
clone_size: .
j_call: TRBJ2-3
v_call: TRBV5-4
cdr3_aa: CASSLGGQRGTDTQYF
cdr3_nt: TGTGCCAGCAGCTTGGGGGGGCAGCGGGGCACAGATACGCAGTATTTT

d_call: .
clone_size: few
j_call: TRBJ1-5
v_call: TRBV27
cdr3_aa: CASSSRGIGQPQHF
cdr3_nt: TGTGCCAGCAGTTCCAGGGGAATCGGTCAGCCCCAGCATTTT

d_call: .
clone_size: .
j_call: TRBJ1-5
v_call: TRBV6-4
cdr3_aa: CASSDDSEGGEQPQHF
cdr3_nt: TGTGCCAGCAGTGACGATTCGGAGGGGGGCGAGCAGCCCCAGCATTTT

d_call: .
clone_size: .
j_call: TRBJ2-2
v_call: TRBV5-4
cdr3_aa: CASSYLGKNTGELFF
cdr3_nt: TGTGCCAGCAGCTATCTAGGGAAAAACACCGGGGAGCTGTTTTTT

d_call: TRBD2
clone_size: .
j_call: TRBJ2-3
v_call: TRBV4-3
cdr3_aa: CASSHSRRGGTDTQYF
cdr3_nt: TGCGCCAGCAGCCACAGCAGGCGGGGGGGCACAGATACGCAGTATTTT

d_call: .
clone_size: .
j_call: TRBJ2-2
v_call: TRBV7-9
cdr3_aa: CASSLRTANTGELFF
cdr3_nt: TGTGCCAGCAGCTTACGGACTGCAAACACCGGGGAGCTGTTTTTT

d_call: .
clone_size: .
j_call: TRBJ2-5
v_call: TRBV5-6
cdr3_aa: CASSPSKTQETQYF
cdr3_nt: TGTGCCAGCAGCCCGTCCAAAACCCAAGAGACCCAGTACTTC

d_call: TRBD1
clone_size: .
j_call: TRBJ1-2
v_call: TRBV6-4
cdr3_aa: CASSLDRGLRGYGYTF
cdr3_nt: TGTGCCAGCAGTCTGGACAGGGGGTTAAGGGGTTATGGCTACACCTTC

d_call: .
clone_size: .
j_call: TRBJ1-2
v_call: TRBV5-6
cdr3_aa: CASSTGANGYTF
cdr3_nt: TGTGCCAGCTCCACGGGGGCAAATGGCTACACCTTC

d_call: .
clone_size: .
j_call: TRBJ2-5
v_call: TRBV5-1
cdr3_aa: CASSFATKETQYF
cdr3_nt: TGCGCCAGCAGCTTTGCCACAAAAGAGACCCAGTACTTC

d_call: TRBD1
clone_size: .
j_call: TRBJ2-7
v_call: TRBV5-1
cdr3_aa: CASSFMPLKDRVVYEQYF
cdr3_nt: TGCGCCAGCAGTTTTATGCCCCTTAAGGACAGGGTGGTATACGAGCAGTACTTC

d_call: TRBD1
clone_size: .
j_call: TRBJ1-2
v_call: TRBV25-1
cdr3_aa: CASSEWGHRGGYTF
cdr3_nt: TGTGCCAGCAGTGAATGGGGGCACAGGGGTGGCTACACCTTC

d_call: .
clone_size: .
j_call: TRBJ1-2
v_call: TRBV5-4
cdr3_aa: CASSRPGNYGYTF
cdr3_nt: TGTGCCAGCAGCCGACCAGGGAACTATGGCTACACCTTC